The 26 T cell receptor beta chains listed next were all sequenced from one sample in a study of post-analysis software for immune sequencing data. Incorporated into the TCR beta cDNA libraries were unique molecular identifiers, which served to reduce PCR and sequencing biases. TCRdb independently ran MiXCR on the PCR reads; one entry per CDR3 protein. The table records about 460,000 distinct CDR3 sequences, roughly 45% of them present only once. Overall study results and limits: TRBV5-6, TRBV5-1 and TRBV20-1 belonged to a set of roughly five TRBV segments that were more frequent in patients than controls.

These receptors lack a known antigen. The sequenced sample consisted of blood. Receptors originate from a girl between 10 and 17 years old with multiple sclerosis.

This clonotype was counted between two and nine times. V usage is TRBV10-3 and J usage is TRBJ2-5; 8 nucleotides line up with TRBD2. The germline V gene has CDR1 ENHRY and CDR2 SYGVKD. Germline trimming cut 3 bases from V and 5 bases from J; bases unmatched to any gene: 2. This CDR3 is 13 amino acids long. This CDR3 reads CAISDSGGETQYF. The DNA of the CDR3 is TGTGCCATCAGTGATTCGGGGGGGGAGACCCAGTACTTC.

This clonotype showed up just a few times. This chain links TRBV4-2 with TRBJ1-1; TRBD1 aligns across 9 bases. Germline lookup yields CDR1 LGHNA and CDR2 YNFKEQ. The CDR3 covers 17 residues. V lost 6 bases and J lost 5; bases outside the gene matches: 16. The CDR3 DNA sequence: TGTGCCAGCAGTCCAAGGACAGGGGCAGCATCAGGAACTGAAGCTTTCTTT. Translation: CASSPRTGAASGTEAFF.

J is TRBJ2-1 and V is TRBV7-2; unclear D gene. The end of the DNA fits TRBJ2-7 better, so the J call may be wrong. The CDR3 runs 15 residues. Germline V CDR1 and CDR2: SGHTA, FQGNSA. The CDR3 here is CASSTTQSSYNEQYF. The CDR3 DNA follows: TGTGCCAGCAGCACTACACAGAGCTCCTACAATGAGCAGTACTTC.

This clonotype has a handful of counts. The chain carries TRBV3-1 and TRBJ2-5, with 10 bases fitting TRBD2. Germline values: CDR1 LGHDT, CDR2 YNNKEL (reference sequence). This CDR3 has 16 residues. The J segment lost 5 bases and the V segment lost 0 bases, leaving 6 bases of the junction unmatched. CDR3: CASSQDASGRVETQYF. CDR3 sequence (DNA): TGTGCCAGCAGCCAAGATGCCAGCGGGAGGGTGGAGACCCAGTACTTC.

In the case of this clonotype: An end of the junction does not agree with germline; a read error may underlie this. V usage is TRBV20-1 and J usage is TRBJ2-5; possibly TRBD2 for D (5 bases). The CDR3 totals 13 residues. Looked up from germline, CDR1 is DFQATT and CDR2 is SNEGSKA (reference sequence). CDR3 in DNA: TGCAGGGCTATTTTGGCGGGCCAAGAGACCCAGTACTTC. Translating it yields CRAILAGQETQYF.

This clonotype was observed a single time. The V call is TRBV5-1, the J call TRBJ2-3; TRBD2 matches at 10 bases. V was clipped by 4 bases and J by 4 bases; unmatched bases: 6. Germline CDR1 reads SGHRS; CDR2 reads YFSETQ. The CDR3 covers 15 residues. Here the CDR3 reads CASSDSSGSSDTQYF. The CDR3 DNA follows: TGCGCCAGCAGCGATTCTAGCGGGAGTTCAGATACGCAGTATTTT.

The chain carries TRBV27 and TRBJ2-5; 8 nucleotides line up with TRBD1. The J call may be faulty, since TRBJ2-7 better matches the DNA end. CDR3 length equals 14 residues. The germline V gene encodes CDR1 MNHEY and CDR2 SMNVEV (reference sequence). The CDR3 reads CASRLGQGTYEQYF. CDR3 in DNA: TGTGCCAGCAGGTTAGGACAGGGAACCTACGAGCAGTACTTC.

This clonotype was counted only a few times. J is TRBJ1-2 and V is TRBV25-1; no firm D call. This CDR3 contains 11 residues. V lost 4 bases and J 8 bases, leaving 8 bases between the germline ends. Germline V gives CDR1 MGHDK, CDR2 SYGVNS. DNA of the CDR3: TGTGCCAGCAGTGGAATGGGCGGCTACACCTTC. Amino acids: CASSGMGGYTF.

J is TRBJ1-2 and V is TRBV4-1, with no clear D. This CDR3 is 13 amino acids long. V lost 1 base and J lost 8, with 11 bases in between. Germline V lookup: CDR1 MGHRA, CDR2 YSYEKL. CDR3 sequence: CASSQALYQGYTF. The CDR3 DNA reads as TGCGCCAGCAGCCAAGCCCTATATCAGGGCTACACCTTC.

The chain joins TRBV11-1 to TRBJ2-1; maybe TRBD2 (6 bases). Trimming shortened V by 8 bases and J by 0 bases, and 11 bases separated the two germline ends. Germline loops: CDR1 SGHAT, CDR2 FQDESV (reference sequence). This CDR3 is built from 14 residues. In DNA, the CDR3 is TGTGCCAGCGAGCGGGTTACCTCCTACAATGAGCAGTTCTTC. Translation: CASERVTSYNEQFF.

The CDR3 protein is CASSLVASETQYF. CDR3 DNA sequence: TGTGCCAGCAGCTTAGTGGCGTCGGAGACCCAGTACTTC. V is TRBV7-2 and J is TRBJ2-5; D is ambiguous. The V gene's germline CDR1 is SGHTA and CDR2 FQGNSA. The V and J ends lost 1 base and 5 bases respectively, with 8 bases between them. The CDR3 is 13 residues long.

The chain joins TRBV12-3 or TRBV12-4 to TRBJ1-6; no definite D call. V was clipped by 6 bases and J by 10 bases, with 10 bases between them. The CDR3 contains 12 residues. The CDR3, as DNA: TGTGCCAGCAGCTTCCCTCCCTCACCCCTCCACTTT. Residues: CASSFPPSPLHF.

Concerning this clonotype: The junction departs from the called germline gene at one end, perhaps through a read error. The J gene is TRBJ1-2, the V gene TRBV6-6, with D perhaps matching TRBD1 (6 bases). Germline values: CDR1 MNHNY, CDR2 SVGAGI (reference sequence). The CDR3 covers 15 residues. The CDR3 loop is CAGSVYRTANYGYTF. CDR3 DNA sequence: TGTGCCGGCAGCGTCTACAGGACAGCTAACTATGGCTACACCTTC.

The chain carries TRBV7-9 and TRBJ2-7; D may be TRBD1 (5 bases). The CDR3 is 17 residues long. V lost 1 base to trimming and J lost 4 bases, with 20 bases between them. Germline loops: CDR1 SEHNR, CDR2 FQNEAQ (reference sequence). The CDR3 bases are TGTGCCAGCAGCTTAGGAAGGTCGCAGGGTCTTTGGTACGAGCAGTACTTC. Translation gives CASSLGRSQGLWYEQYF.

The rearrangement links TRBV7-9 to TRBJ1-2, with D maybe TRBD1 (5 bases). Per the germline V gene, CDR1 is SEHNR and CDR2 is FQNEAQ (reference sequence). The CDR3 totals 13 residues. V lost 1 base and J lost 5, with 8 bases in between. The CDR3 sequence is CASSLDQGYGYTF. The CDR3 region has the DNA TGTGCCAGCAGCTTAGACCAGGGATATGGCTACACCTTC.

To note about this clonotype: One end of the junction is discordant with germline, which a read error may explain. The V and J genes are TRBV7-3 and TRBJ2-7; 10 bases match TRBD2. The CDR3 runs to 15 residues. Germline-derived CDR1 and CDR2 are SGHTA and FQGTGA. The CDR3 nucleotides are TGTGCCAGCAGCTTCGGCCCAGCGGGAGGGCCCGAGCGGTACTTC. Its protein product is CASSFGPAGGPERYF.

V gene TRBV30 combines with J gene TRBJ1-2, with D tentatively TRBD1 (6 bases). The CDR3 loop spans 13 amino acids. Germline assignment: CDR1 GTSNPN and CDR2 SVGIG (reference sequence). Trimming left V 7 bases short and J 8 bases short, with 20 bases between. The CDR3 loop is CASAQAGDRGYTF. CDR3 DNA: TGTGCCTCCGCTCAGGCAGGGGATAGGGGCTACACCTTC.

The chain's CDR3 is CASSLDYGYTF. CDR3 nucleotide sequence: TGTGCCAGCAGCTTAGACTATGGCTACACCTTC. The genes are TRBV7-9 and TRBJ1-2; D call uncertain. Trimming removed 1 base at V and 3 bases at J, with 0 bases between. This CDR3 is 11 amino acids long. Germline V gives CDR1 SEHNR, CDR2 FQNEAQ (reference sequence).

This clonotype has more than one count but fewer than ten. The rearrangement joins TRBV27 to TRBJ2-7; 7 bases are a match to TRBD2. The germline V gene has CDR1 MNHEY and CDR2 SMNVEV (reference sequence). This CDR3 has 16 amino acids. The J segment lost 2 bases and the V segment lost 1 base, leaving 8 bases of the junction unmatched. The CDR3 DNA reads as TGTGCCAGCAGTTTATTGGGGGTAGCGGGTACCTACGAGCAGTACTTC. Its translation is CASSLLGVAGTYEQYF.

V gene TRBV7-3 combines with J gene TRBJ2-5; D uncertain. The J call may be in error: the DNA end matches TRBJ2-7 better. In germline, CDR1 is SGHTA, CDR2 FQGTGA. CDR3 size: 13 residues. The DNA of the CDR3 is TGTGCCAGCAGCTTAAAACATGGCCACGAGCAGTACTTC. This sequence encodes CASSLKHGHEQYF.

This clonotype was observed a few times. The chain links TRBV19 to TRBJ2-1; 14 bases align to TRBD2. Germline V gene lookup returns CDR1 LNHDA and CDR2 SQIVND (reference sequence). The trim removed 5 bases at V and 4 bases at J, leaving 19 bases unmatched. This CDR3 spans 21 amino acids. The CDR3 DNA reads as TGTGCCAGTAGTCATTGGGACAGCCCGTCGACTAGCGGGAGGGATTACAATGAGCAGTTCTTC. It codes for CASSHWDSPSTSGRDYNEQFF.

This clonotype was seen only once. Relative to the germline gene, one junction end is altered; a read error may explain this. This chain connects TRBV7-2 to TRBJ2-4; D possibly corresponds to TRBD2 (5 bases). The CDR3 is made up of 15 amino acids. The V gene's germline CDR1 is SGHTA and CDR2 FQGNSA. CDR3 protein: CASSLGTYHKNIRYF. CDR3 sequence (DNA): TGTGCCAGCAGCTTAGGGACTTACCACAAAAACATTCGGTACTTC. The whole variable domain, filled in from reference TRBV7-2 and TRBJ2-4, reads GAGVSQSPSNKVTEKGKDVELRCDPISGHTALYWYRQSLGQGLEFLIYFQGNSAPDKSGLPSDRFSAERTGGSVSTLTIQRTQQEDSAVYLCASSLGTYHKNIRYFGAGTRLSVL.

This clonotype was seen only once. The rearrangement links TRBV11-2 to TRBJ2-7; D is unclear. CDR3 length: 16 amino acids. Germline V gives CDR1 SGHAT, CDR2 FQNNGV. Trimming took off 2 bases at V and 1 base at J, with 15 bases between the two ends. CDR3 protein: CASSLITGSRSYEQYF. The CDR3 DNA is TGTGCCAGCAGCTTAATTACGGGCTCTCGATCCTACGAGCAGTACTTC.

The chain combines TRBV28 with TRBJ2-7; TRBD2 aligns across 9 bases. Germline V gives CDR1 MDHEN, CDR2 SYDVKM. V was pared by 6 bases and J by 2 bases, with 8 bases of the junction left unmatched. This CDR3 is built from 15 residues. CDR3 nucleotides: TGTGCCAGCAGCCTAGGACTAGCGAAAACCTACGAGCAGTACTTC. It yields the protein CASSLGLAKTYEQYF. Full variable domain (outside the CDR3, taken from reference TRBV28 and TRBJ2-7): DVKVTQSSRYLVKRTGEKVFLECVQDMDHENMFWYRQDPGLGLRLIYFSYDVKMKEKGDIPEGYSVSREKKERFSLILESASTNQTSMYLCASSLGLAKTYEQYFGPGTRLTVT.

Note on this clonotype: A much more abundant neighbour one base away suggests this may be a read error. The conserved phenylalanine or tryptophan is not found at the CDR3 terminus, so this likely reflects a read error. This sequence joins TRBV29-1 and TRBJ2-7; 7 bases align to TRBD2. The germline V gene encodes CDR1 SQVTM and CDR2 ANQGSEA. The CDR3 contains 15 residues. V lost 0 bases and J lost 1; bases outside the gene matches: 6. For the CDR3, the DNA is TGCAGCGTTGAAGATGATGGGGGGGATTCCTACGAGCAGTACTGC. It yields the protein CSVEDDGGDSYEQYC.

The rearrangement joins TRBV27 to TRBJ2-1, with 11 bases lining up with TRBD2. The J call is uncertain, as TRBJ2-7 better fits the DNA end. From germline, CDR1 is MNHEY and CDR2 SMNVEV (reference sequence). The CDR3 contains 18 residues. CDR3 in DNA: TGTGCCAGCAGTTCAGCTAGCGGGAGGCTTATCTCCTACAATGAGCAGTACTTC. Residues: CASSSASGRLISYNEQYF.